One sample yielded the 27 T cell receptor beta chains listed below, sequenced in a study of T-cell memory formation after mild COVID-19. TCRdb reprocessed the 5' RACE reads with MiXCR, giving one entry per CDR3 protein. The sample carries tens of thousands of distinct CDR3 sequences, 21% recorded once. Sequencing was done on a sample of PBMCs or a T cell subset sorted from them (not recorded which). These receptors were taken from an adult who had mild COVID-19 (a few samples of this study predate the infection). Cell type and time point are not known.

This clonotype was detected only a few times. The genes are TRBV7-9 and TRBJ1-1, with D perhaps matching TRBD1 (5 bases). Germline lookup yields CDR1 SEHNR and CDR2 FQNEAQ (reference sequence). The CDR3 consists of 13 residues. Deletions cut 7 bases from V and 0 bases from J, with 9 bases between. DNA for the CDR3: TGTGCCAGCAAAGACAGCTTGAACACTGAAGCTTTCTTT. This gives the protein CASKDSLNTEAFF.

This clonotype was counted ten times or more. CDR3 in DNA: TGTGCCGGACCTAGCGGGAGGGCAAGGAATGAGCAGTTCTTC. Protein sequence: CAGPSGRARNEQFF. The chain couples TRBV18 to TRBJ2-1; 12 bases match TRBD2. Germline loops: CDR1 KGHSH, CDR2 LQKENI. This CDR3 spans 14 amino acids. V dropped 11 bases and J dropped 7; count of bases not matched to a gene: 9.

CDR3 protein: CASRGKAGYTF. CDR3 coding DNA: TGTGCCAGCAGGGGAAAGGCTGGCTACACCTTC. The rearrangement joins TRBV27 to TRBJ1-2; D is uncertain. CDR1 and CDR2 (germline): MNHEY, SMNVEV (reference sequence). Trimming pared 6 bases from V and 7 bases from J, leaving 9 bases between. The length of the CDR3 is 11 residues.

This clonotype was recorded many times. The chain recombines TRBV4-2 with TRBJ2-5; 9 bases are a match to TRBD2. There are 17 residues in the CDR3. Losses at the gene ends were 1 base for V and 0 bases for J; bases not matched to a gene: 6. Germline CDR1 reads LGHNA; CDR2 reads YNFKEQ. CDR3 bases: TGTGCCAGCAGCCAAGGACAGAGACTAGCGGACCAAGAGACCCAGTACTTC. It is translated as CASSQGQRLADQETQYF.

This chain joins TRBV3-1 and TRBJ1-1; no clear D. In germline, CDR1 is LGHDT, CDR2 YNNKEL (reference sequence). The CDR3 sequence is 16 residues long. Trimming left V 4 bases short and J 0 bases short, with 15 bases between. The CDR3: CASSPRGTGVNTEAFF. CDR3 coding DNA: TGTGCCAGCAGCCCCCGGGGTACCGGGGTGAACACTGAAGCTTTCTTT.

The rearrangement joins TRBV7-6 to TRBJ2-7; 12 nucleotides line up with TRBD1. Trimming at V came to 5 bases and at J to 3 bases, leaving 8 bases not matched to a gene. CDR1 SGHVS and CDR2 FNYEAQ come from the germline V gene. This CDR3 has 16 amino acids. CDR3: CASSRAGTGGYYEQYF. The DNA for the CDR3 is TGTGCCAGCAGCCGGGCCGGGACAGGGGGCTACTACGAGCAGTACTTC.

The V gene is TRBV5-4, the J gene TRBJ1-2; tentatively, D is TRBD1 (6 bases). The germline V and J ends were trimmed by 4 bases and 6 bases, with 13 bases remaining between them. Germline CDR1 reads SGHNT; CDR2 reads YYREEE (reference sequence). CDR3 length: 13 amino acids. CDR3 in amino acids: CASSITGRNGYTF. The CDR3 DNA reads as TGTGCCAGCAGCATAACAGGGCGGAATGGCTACACCTTC.

This chain connects TRBV7-6 to TRBJ1-4; D might be TRBD1 (6 bases). Germline CDR1 and CDR2: SGHVS and FNYEAQ. The ends were cut back, 5 bases at V and 3 bases at J, with 13 bases in the middle. The CDR3 contains 15 residues. CDR3: CASSGQPPSNEKLFF. For the CDR3, the DNA is TGTGCCAGCAGCGGACAGCCCCCATCTAATGAAAAACTGTTTTTT.

This clonotype was observed at least ten times. The CDR3 here is CASSYSSGGTGANVLTF. The CDR3 DNA reads TGTGCCAGCAGTTACTCGTCTGGGGGCACTGGGGCCAACGTCCTGACTTTC. The chain recombines TRBV6-5 with TRBJ2-6; maybe TRBD1 (6 bases). The CDR3 is 17 residues long. With 0 bases removed from V and 2 bases from J, the gap between germline ends came to 11 bases. Germline V gene sequence: CDR1 MNHEY, CDR2 SVGAGI.

This clonotype came up many times. The chain has TRBV7-8 and TRBJ1-1, with 10 bases lining up with TRBD1. The CDR3 is made up of 16 amino acids. In germline, CDR1 is SGHVS, CDR2 FQNEAQ. Trimming removed 1 base from V and 6 bases from J; junction bases left unmatched: 8. The DNA of the CDR3 is TGTGCCAGCAGCTTAGGATTGCGGGACAGGGGCGCTGAAGCTTTCTTT. This sequence encodes CASSLGLRDRGAEAFF.

This rearrangement joins TRBV29-1 to TRBJ2-7; 7 bases match TRBD1. J was trimmed by 11 bases and V by 6 bases; bases with no gene match: 16. The CDR3 contains 13 residues. Looked up from germline, CDR1 is SQVTM and CDR2 is ANQGSEA. The CDR3 DNA is TGCAGCGTCTCAGGGGGACAATACGCGGAGAAGTACTTC. The encoded protein is CSVSGGQYAEKYF.

This clonotype was detected ten times or more. The V and J genes are TRBV5-1 and TRBJ2-1; 14 nucleotides agree with TRBD2. Losses at the gene ends were 5 bases for V and 10 bases for J; bases not matched to a gene: 8. Germline values: CDR1 SGHRS, CDR2 YFSETQ. The length of the CDR3 is 15 residues. CDR3: CASSPTSGRAGEQFF. CDR3 bases: TGCGCCAGCAGTCCGACTAGCGGGAGGGCAGGGGAGCAGTTCTTC.

This clonotype was seen many times. In DNA, the CDR3 is TGCGCCAGCAGCCAAGGGGCATGGCGGAGCTCCTACAATGAGCAGTTCTTC. This encodes CASSQGAWRSSYNEQFF. This chain joins TRBV4-1 and TRBJ2-1, with no clear D. The CDR3 length is 17 residues. The V end lost 1 base, the J end lost 0 bases, and 13 bases lay between the germline ends. CDR1 MGHRA and CDR2 YSYEKL come from the germline V gene.

Many counts were recorded for this clonotype. V is TRBV6-5 and J is TRBJ2-2, with no clear D. The CDR3 spans 12 residues. Germline loops: CDR1 MNHEY, CDR2 SVGAGI. Trimming left V 6 bases short and J 5 bases short, with 7 bases between. CDR3 residues: CASREKTGELFF. CDR3 nucleotides: TGTGCCAGCAGGGAAAAAACCGGGGAGCTGTTTTTT.

This clonotype was detected many times. The CDR3 bases are TGTGCCAGCAGGAAATCTACGGGACGCCTCTCTGGGGCCAACGTCCTGACTTTC. This codes for CASRKSTGRLSGANVLTF. The chain joins TRBV21-1 to TRBJ2-6; TRBD1, the table's D call, was not compared with the DNA. TRBV21-1 is marked as a pseudogene. The CDR3 length is 18 residues.

This clonotype was recorded at least ten times. The chain carries TRBV30 and TRBJ1-3; D gene ambiguous. V lost 3 bases and J 0 bases, leaving 12 bases between the germline ends. This CDR3 has 15 residues. Germline values: CDR1 GTSNPN, CDR2 SVGIG (reference sequence). For the CDR3, the DNA is TGTGCCTGGAGCACCTCCTTGAACTCTGGAAACACCATATATTTT. It encodes CAWSTSLNSGNTIYF.

The sample holds many counts of this clonotype. V is TRBV6-2 or TRBV6-3 and J is TRBJ2-7; TRBD2 agrees at 10 bases. Germline CDR1 reads MNHEY; CDR2 reads SVGEGT. The CDR3 has 14 residues. V trimming: 6 bases; J trimming: 3 bases; junction bases outside the gene matches: 5. The CDR3, as DNA: TGTGCCAGCAGGGAACTAGCGGGAAGCTACGAGCAGTACTTC. Protein sequence: CASRELAGSYEQYF.

This clonotype was counted ten times or more. V is TRBV11-2 and J is TRBJ2-7; 10 bases match TRBD1. Germline CDR1 reads SGHAT; CDR2 reads FQNNGV. The ends lost 0 bases at V and 6 bases at J; junction bases unmatched: 11. The CDR3 is 17 amino acids. CDR3 DNA: TGTGCCAGCAGCTTAGAGGGGCCGGGGACAGGGGCGGGCGAGCAGTACTTC. It encodes CASSLEGPGTGAGEQYF.

This chain joins TRBV7-8 and TRBJ1-2, with TRBD1 matching over 8 bases. Trimming took 1 base from V and 5 from J; bases not matched to a gene: 9. CDR1 SGHVS and CDR2 FQNEAQ come from the germline V gene. The CDR3 totals 16 residues. The CDR3 DNA is TGTGCCAGCAGCTTAGAGTCAGGGGGCGTTCGATATGGCTACACCTTC. It encodes CASSLESGGVRYGYTF.

This clonotype was recorded many times. The CDR3 here is CATEAAGSDTQYF. The DNA for the CDR3 is TGTGCCACGGAAGCGGCGGGGTCAGATACGCAGTATTTT. The chain carries TRBV25-1 and TRBJ2-3; possibly TRBD2 for D (6 bases). Germline V gene sequence: CDR1 MGHDK, CDR2 SYGVNS. The V and J ends lost 10 bases and 4 bases respectively, with 15 bases between them. The CDR3 contains 13 residues. The complete variable domain, with remaining parts taken from reference TRBV25-1 and TRBJ2-3, reads EADIYQTPRYLVIGTGKKITLECSQTMGHDKMYWYQQDPGMELHLIHYSYGVNSTEKGDLSSESTVSRIRTEHFPLTLESARPSHTSQYLCATEAAGSDTQYFGPGTRLTVL.

This chain links TRBV27 with TRBJ1-2, with TRBD1 matching 9 bases. CDR1 MNHEY and CDR2 SMNVEV come from the germline V gene (reference sequence). The CDR3 is 15 amino acids. Trimming removed 5 bases from V and 8 bases from J; junction bases left unmatched: 12. CDR3 sequence reads: CASSLQAGQGKGYTF. DNA for the CDR3: TGTGCCAGCAGTCTACAAGCAGGACAGGGGAAGGGCTACACCTTC.

This clonotype has at least ten counts. The gene calls are TRBV7-2 and TRBJ2-3; D remains unclear. Germline V gene sequence: CDR1 SGHTA, CDR2 FQGNSA. The germline V and J ends were trimmed by 3 bases and 7 bases, with 11 bases remaining between them. The CDR3 loop spans 13 amino acids. For the CDR3, the DNA is TGTGCCAGCAGCTTGATTGGTGAAAATACGCAGTATTTT. This translates into CASSLIGENTQYF. Together with reference TRBV7-2 and TRBJ2-3, the CDR3 gives the full variable domain: GAGVSQSPSNKVTEKGKDVELRCDPISGHTALYWYRQSLGQGLEFLIYFQGNSAPDKSGLPSDRFSAERTGGSVSTLTIQRTQQEDSAVYLCASSLIGENTQYFGPGTRLTVL.

This clonotype was counted many times. The chain carries TRBV18 and TRBJ1-2; 8 bases are shared with TRBD1. Germline V lookup: CDR1 KGHSH, CDR2 LQKENI. The CDR3 has 15 residues. V was pared by 2 bases and J by 3 bases, with 5 bases of the junction left unmatched. The CDR3 coding sequence is TGTGCCAGCTCACCAACGATGACAGGGGACTATGGCTACACCTTC. Protein: CASSPTMTGDYGYTF.

The V and J genes are TRBV6-2 or TRBV6-3 and TRBJ1-5, with D possibly TRBD1 on 6 matching bases. V dropped 5 bases and J dropped 2 bases, with 10 bases sitting between them. Germline V gene lookup returns CDR1 MNHEY and CDR2 SVGEGT. The CDR3 spans 14 residues. CDR3 DNA: TGTGCCAGCAGTGCAGGGGCAGGCAATCAGCCCCAGCATTTT. This sequence encodes CASSAGAGNQPQHF.

The V call is TRBV27, the J call TRBJ2-7, with 8 bases that match TRBD2. With V trimmed by 3 bases and J by 3 bases, 7 bases remained unmatched. Germline CDR1 reads MNHEY; CDR2 reads SMNVEV (reference sequence). The CDR3 is made up of 15 amino acids. This chain's CDR3 is CASSLSSGLYYEQYF. DNA of the CDR3: TGTGCCAGCAGTTTGTCTAGCGGGTTGTACTACGAGCAGTACTTC.

The CDR3 region has the DNA TGTGCCAGCAGCCAAGATTGGCCTAGCGGGGCTTACAATGAGCAGTTCTTC. Encoded protein: CASSQDWPSGAYNEQFF. The V call is TRBV4-2, the J call TRBJ2-1; 9 bases are shared with TRBD2. After removal of 0 bases from V and 4 bases from J, the junction contained 7 bases not matched to a gene. This CDR3 region has 17 residues. CDR1 and CDR2 from the germline V gene are LGHNA and YNFKEQ.

This clonotype has a count of ten or more. V and J are TRBV7-2 and TRBJ2-1; D gene ambiguous. The V and J ends lost 5 bases and 8 bases respectively, with 7 bases between them. Germline V CDR1 and CDR2: SGHTA, FQGNSA. The CDR3 runs to 11 residues. CDR3 nucleotides: TGTGCCAGCAGCCAAGCGTATGAGCAGTTCTTC. It yields the protein CASSQAYEQFF.